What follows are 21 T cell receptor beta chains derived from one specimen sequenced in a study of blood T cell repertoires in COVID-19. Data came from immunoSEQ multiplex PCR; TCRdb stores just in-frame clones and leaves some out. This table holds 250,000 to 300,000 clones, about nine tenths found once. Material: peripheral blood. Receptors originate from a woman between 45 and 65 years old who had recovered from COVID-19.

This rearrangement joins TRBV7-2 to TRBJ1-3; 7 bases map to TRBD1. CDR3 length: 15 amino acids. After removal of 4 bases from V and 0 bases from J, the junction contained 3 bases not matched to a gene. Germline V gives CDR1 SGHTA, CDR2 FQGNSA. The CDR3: CASSSTGVSGNTIYF. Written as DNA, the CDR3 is TGTGCCAGCAGCTCTACAGGGGTCTCTGGAAACACCATATATTTT.

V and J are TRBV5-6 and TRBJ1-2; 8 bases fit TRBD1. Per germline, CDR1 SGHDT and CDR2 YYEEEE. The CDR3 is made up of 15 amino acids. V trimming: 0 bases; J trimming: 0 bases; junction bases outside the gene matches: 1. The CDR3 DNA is TGTGCCAGCAGCTTGGCGACAGGGGCTAACTATGGCTACACCTTC. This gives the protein CASSLATGANYGYTF.

The chain's CDR3 is CASSLTSGRNNEQFF. The DNA of the CDR3 is TGTGCCAGCAGCTTGACTAGCGGGAGGAACAATGAGCAGTTCTTC. The chain combines TRBV7-8 with TRBJ2-1, with TRBD2 matching 13 bases. The CDR3 totals 15 residues. Germline trimming cut 3 bases from V and 5 bases from J; bases unmatched to any gene: 1. From germline, CDR1 is SGHVS and CDR2 FQNEAQ.

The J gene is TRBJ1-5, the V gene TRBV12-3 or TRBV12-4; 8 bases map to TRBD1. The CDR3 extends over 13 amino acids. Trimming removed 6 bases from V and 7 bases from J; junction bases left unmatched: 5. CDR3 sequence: CASSPGGGQPQHF. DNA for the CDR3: TGTGCCAGCAGCCCAGGGGGCGGGCAGCCCCAGCATTTT.

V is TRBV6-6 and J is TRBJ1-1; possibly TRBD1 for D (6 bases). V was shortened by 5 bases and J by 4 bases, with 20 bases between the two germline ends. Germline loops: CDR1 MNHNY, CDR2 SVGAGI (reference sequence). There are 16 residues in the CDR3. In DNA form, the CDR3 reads TGTGCCAGCAGTCGCCCCCTCAGGGGACGGGGCACTGAAGCTTTCTTT. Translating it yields CASSRPLRGRGTEAFF.

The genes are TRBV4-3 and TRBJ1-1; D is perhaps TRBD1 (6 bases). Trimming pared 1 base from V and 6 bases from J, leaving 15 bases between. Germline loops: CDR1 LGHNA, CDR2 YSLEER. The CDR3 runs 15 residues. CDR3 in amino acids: CASSQGGGGPSEAFF. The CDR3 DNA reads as TGCGCCAGCAGCCAAGGGGGCGGGGGGCCGTCTGAAGCTTTCTTT.

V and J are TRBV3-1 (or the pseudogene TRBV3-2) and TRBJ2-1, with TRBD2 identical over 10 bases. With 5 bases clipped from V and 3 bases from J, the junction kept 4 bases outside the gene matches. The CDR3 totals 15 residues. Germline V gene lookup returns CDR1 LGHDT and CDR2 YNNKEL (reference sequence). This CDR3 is CASSSLAGNYNEQFF. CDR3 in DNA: TGTGCCAGCAGCTCACTAGCGGGGAACTACAATGAGCAGTTCTTC.

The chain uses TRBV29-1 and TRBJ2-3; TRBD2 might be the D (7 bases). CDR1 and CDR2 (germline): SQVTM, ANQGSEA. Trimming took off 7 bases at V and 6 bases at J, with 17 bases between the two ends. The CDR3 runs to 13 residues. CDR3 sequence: CSASKGGGDTQYF. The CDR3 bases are TGCAGCGCCTCAAAGGGGGGAGGGGATACGCAGTATTTT.

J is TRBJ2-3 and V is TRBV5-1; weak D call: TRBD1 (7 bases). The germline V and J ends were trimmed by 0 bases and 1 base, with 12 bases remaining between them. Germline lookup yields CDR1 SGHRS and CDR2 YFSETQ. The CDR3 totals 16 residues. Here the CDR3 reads CASSLGGDSRTDTQYF. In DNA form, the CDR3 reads TGCGCCAGCAGCTTGGGGGGGGACAGTCGCACAGATACGCAGTATTTT. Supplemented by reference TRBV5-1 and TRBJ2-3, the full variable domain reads KAGVTQTPRYLIKTRGQQVTLSCSPISGHRSVSWYQQTPGQGLQFLFEYFSETQRNKGNFPGRFSGRQFSNSRSEMNVSTLELGDSALYLCASSLGGDSRTDTQYFGPGTRLTVL.

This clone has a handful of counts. The CDR3 region has the DNA TGCGCCAGCAGCTCAGGACTAGCGGGAGGCAAGAGCTCCTACAATGAGCAGTTCTTC. Translated: CASSSGLAGGKSSYNEQFF. The chain employs TRBV5-1 and TRBJ2-1; 14 positions match TRBD2. The junction had 8 bases not matched to a gene; V was cut back by 3 bases and J by 0 bases. The CDR3 has 19 amino acids. Germline CDR1 and CDR2: SGHRS and YFSETQ.

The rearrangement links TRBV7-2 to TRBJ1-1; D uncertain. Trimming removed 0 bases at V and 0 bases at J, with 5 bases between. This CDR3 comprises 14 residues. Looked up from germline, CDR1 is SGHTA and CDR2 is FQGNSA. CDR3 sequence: CASSLAAVNTEAFF. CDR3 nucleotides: TGTGCCAGCAGCTTAGCGGCAGTGAACACTGAAGCTTTCTTT.

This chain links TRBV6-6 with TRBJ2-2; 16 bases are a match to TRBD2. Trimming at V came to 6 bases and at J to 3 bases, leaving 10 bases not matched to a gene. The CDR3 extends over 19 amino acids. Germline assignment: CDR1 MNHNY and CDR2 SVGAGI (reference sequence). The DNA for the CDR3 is TGTGCCAGCAGCTCTTTGGGACTAGCGGGAGGGCCCTACACCGGGGAGCTGTTTTTT. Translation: CASSSLGLAGGPYTGELFF.

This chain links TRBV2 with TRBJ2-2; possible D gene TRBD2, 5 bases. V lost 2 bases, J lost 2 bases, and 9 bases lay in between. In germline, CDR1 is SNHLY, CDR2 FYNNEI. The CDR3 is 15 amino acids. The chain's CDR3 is CASSETGINTGELFF. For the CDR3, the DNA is TGTGCCAGCAGTGAAACGGGAATTAACACCGGGGAGCTGTTTTTT.

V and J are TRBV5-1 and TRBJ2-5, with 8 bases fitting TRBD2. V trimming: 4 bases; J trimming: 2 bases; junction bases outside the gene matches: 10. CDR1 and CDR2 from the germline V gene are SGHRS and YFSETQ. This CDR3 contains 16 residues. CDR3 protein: CASSGGNSGVQETQYF. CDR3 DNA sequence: TGCGCCAGCAGCGGGGGTAATAGCGGGGTGCAAGAGACCCAGTACTTC.

CDR3 nucleotides: TGTGCCAGTAGTGGAACGGGGGGGCGGTCCAGGTACGAGCAGTACTTC. Translated, it gives CASSGTGGRSRYEQYF. This chain uses TRBV19 with TRBJ2-7, with 8 bases aligning to TRBD2. Germline CDR1 and CDR2: LNHDA and SQIVND (reference sequence). After removal of 5 bases from V and 4 bases from J, the junction contained 13 bases not matched to a gene. CDR3 length equals 16 residues.

This CDR3 reads CASSSLAGNSYNEQFF. CDR3 nucleotide sequence: TGTGCCAGCAGTTCTCTAGCGGGGAACTCCTACAATGAGCAGTTCTTC. The rearrangement joins TRBV6-5 to TRBJ2-1; 9 bases map to TRBD2. Germline V gene lookup returns CDR1 MNHEY and CDR2 SVGAGI. The CDR3 length is 16 residues. The trim removed 4 bases at V and 0 bases at J, leaving 4 bases unmatched.

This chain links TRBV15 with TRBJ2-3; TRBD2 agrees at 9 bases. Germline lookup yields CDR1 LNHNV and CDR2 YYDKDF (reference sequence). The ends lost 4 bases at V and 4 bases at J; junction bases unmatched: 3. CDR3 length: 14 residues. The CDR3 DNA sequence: TGTGCCACCAGCAAGCGGGGGGAATCAGATACGCAGTATTTT. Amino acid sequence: CATSKRGESDTQYF.

The CDR3 loop reads CASSYSRDKNTGELFF. The CDR3 nucleotides are TGTGCCAGCAGTTACTCCCGGGACAAGAACACCGGGGAGCTGTTTTTT. This sequence joins TRBV6-2 or TRBV6-3 and TRBJ2-2; TRBD1 is a possible D gene (6 bases). Trimming removed 0 bases at V and 1 base at J, with 9 bases between. The CDR3 totals 16 residues. CDR1 and CDR2 (germline): MNHEY, SVGEGT.

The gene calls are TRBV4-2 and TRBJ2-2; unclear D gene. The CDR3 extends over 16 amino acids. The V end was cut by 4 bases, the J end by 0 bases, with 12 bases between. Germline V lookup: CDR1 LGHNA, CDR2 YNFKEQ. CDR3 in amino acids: CASSLIGPANTGELFF. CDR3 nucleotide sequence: TGTGCCAGCAGCCTCATTGGGCCCGCGAACACCGGGGAGCTGTTTTTT.

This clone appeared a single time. The CDR3 DNA reads TGCGCCAGCAGCCACGGACAGGGTGGGGGATACGAGCAGTACTTC. Translating it yields CASSHGQGGGYEQYF. The V and J genes are TRBV4-3 and TRBJ2-7; the match to TRBD1 covers 8 bases. Germline V gives CDR1 LGHNA, CDR2 YSLEER. The CDR3 runs to 15 residues. The junction had 8 bases not matched to a gene; V was cut back by 3 bases and J by 4 bases.

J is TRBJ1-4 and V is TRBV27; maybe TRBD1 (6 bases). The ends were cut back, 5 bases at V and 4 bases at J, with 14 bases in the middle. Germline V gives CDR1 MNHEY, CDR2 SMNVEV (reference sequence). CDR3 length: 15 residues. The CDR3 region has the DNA TGTGCCAGCAGTACCGACAGGATCGGTAATGAAAAACTGTTTTTT. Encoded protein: CASSTDRIGNEKLFF.